Below, 10 T cell receptor beta chains from the same sample are listed, as sequenced in a study of shared clonotypes between healthy human individuals. Some clones are missing from TCRdb's copy, which holds only in-frame ones; the method was immunoSEQ multiplex PCR. The table lists under 120,000 clones, about 70% of them singletons. Input material: memory CD8+ T cells sorted from blood. The subset is: CD45RO+ cells pooled with CCR7-negative TemRA cells. Receptors originate from a woman aged 30 to 39 in good health.

This clone was counted between two and nine times. V usage is TRBV29-1 and J usage is TRBJ1-1; D ambiguous. V dropped 8 bases and J dropped 1 base, with 14 bases sitting between them. The length of the CDR3 is 13 residues. From germline, CDR1 is SQVTM and CDR2 ANQGSEA. The CDR3 here is CSSETETNTEAFF. The DNA of the CDR3 is TGCAGCTCTGAAACAGAGACGAACACTGAAGCTTTCTTT.

V is TRBV6-5 and J is TRBJ2-5; 8 bases fit TRBD2. Trimming at V came to 4 bases and at J to 4 bases, leaving 8 bases not matched to a gene. Germline V lookup: CDR1 MNHEY, CDR2 SVGAGI. CDR3 length: 15 residues. The CDR3 nucleotides are TGTGCCAGCAGTTTGGGAGCGGGAGCGAGAGAGACCCAGTACTTC. Translating it yields CASSLGAGARETQYF.

The DNA of the CDR3 is TGCGCCAGCAGCAGTTACAGGGGGCGCGAAACTGAAGCTTTCTTT. It codes for CASSSYRGRETEAFF. The chain combines TRBV5-1 with TRBJ1-1; 9 bases agree with TRBD1. The V and J ends lost 4 bases and 5 bases, in that order; junction bases with no gene match: 9. Germline CDR1 reads SGHRS; CDR2 reads YFSETQ. This CDR3 spans 15 amino acids. Full variable domain (rest looked up from reference TRBV5-1 and TRBJ1-1): KAGVTQTPRYLIKTRGQQVTLSCSPISGHRSVSWYQQTPGQGLQFLFEYFSETQRNKGNFPGRFSGRQFSNSRSEMNVSTLELGDSALYLCASSSYRGRETEAFFGQGTRLTVV.

This chain connects TRBV6-1 to TRBJ2-7, with TRBD1 matching 7 bases. V lost 2 bases and J lost 6; bases outside the gene matches: 10. In germline, CDR1 is MNHNS, CDR2 SASEGT. The CDR3 extends over 15 amino acids. The CDR3 sequence: CASSEWTGRHVEQYF. As DNA, the CDR3 is TGTGCCAGCAGTGAATGGACAGGCCGGCATGTCGAGCAGTACTTC.

V usage is TRBV9 and J usage is TRBJ2-2; TRBD1 matches at 8 bases. This CDR3 spans 17 amino acids. The trim removed 3 bases at V and 3 bases at J, leaving 10 bases unmatched. Germline V gives CDR1 SGDLS, CDR2 YYNGEE. The CDR3 nucleotides are TGTGCCAGCAGCGAGACGGACAGGGCCCGGGACACCGGGGAGCTGTTTTTT. Translating gives CASSETDRARDTGELFF. The variable domain in full, with the rest retrieved from reference TRBV9 and TRBJ2-2, is DSGVTQTPKHLITATGQRVTLRCSPRSGDLSVYWYQQSLDQGLQFLIQYYNGEERAKGNILERFSAQQFPDLHSELNLSSLELGDSALYFCASSETDRARDTGELFFGEGSRLTVL.

This chain joins TRBV1 and TRBJ2-4; the table's D call, TRBD1, was not checked against the DNA. TRBV1 is a pseudogene. This CDR3 has 19 amino acids. CDR3: CTSSHPRDTGNLAKNIQYF. The CDR3 DNA follows: TGCACCAGCAGCCATCCCCGGGACACTGGGAACCTAGCCAAAAACATTCAGTACTTC.

This clone appeared many times. V is TRBV7-7 and J is TRBJ2-3; 7 bases map to TRBD2. This CDR3 has 14 amino acids. CDR1 is SSHAT, CDR2 FNYEAQ, per germline (reference sequence). Losses at the gene ends were 1 base for V and 4 bases for J; bases not matched to a gene: 2. In DNA form, the CDR3 reads TGTGCCAGCAGCTTAGAACTAGCGTCAGATACGCAGTATTTT. This codes for CASSLELASDTQYF.

This chain joins TRBV19 and TRBJ1-2; possible D gene TRBD1, 5 bases. Per germline, CDR1 LNHDA and CDR2 SQIVND (reference sequence). CDR3 length: 18 residues. Trimming took off 7 bases at V and 7 bases at J, with 31 bases between the two ends. This CDR3 reads CASTYTPEGTFRLFGYTF. The CDR3 region has the DNA TGTGCCAGTACTTACACCCCCGAGGGGACTTTTCGCCTATTTGGCTACACCTTC.

The gene calls are TRBV6-1 and TRBJ1-5; D unclear. Germline V gene lookup returns CDR1 MNHNS and CDR2 SASEGT. V was shortened by 4 bases and J by 4 bases, with 8 bases between the two germline ends. The CDR3 covers 13 residues. The CDR3 protein is CASSALENQPQHF. Here the CDR3 DNA reads TGTGCCAGCAGTGCTCTAGAAAATCAGCCCCAGCATTTT.

This chain uses TRBV29-1 with TRBJ1-2; D unclear. The V end lost 6 bases, the J end lost 7 bases, and 12 bases lay between the germline ends. Germline-derived CDR1 and CDR2 are SQVTM and ANQGSEA. The CDR3 has 11 residues. The DNA of the CDR3 is TGCAGCGTATTACCGGGATGTGGCTACACCTTC. Protein sequence: CSVLPGCGYTF.